This is a list of T cell receptor beta chains from one sample in a study of T cell repertoires in cytomegalovirus infection. TCRdb passed the reads through MiXCR, listing each CDR3 protein once. The sample carries about 530,000 distinct CDR3 sequences, more than 20% recorded once. The sequenced material came from PBMCs. The receptors stem from a human donor in good health (CMV status not recorded). Some clones in this sample may be carry-over from other donors' samples. CDR3s include the opening cysteine and the closing phenylalanine or tryptophan. A D gene is named only where the DNA matches it firmly. Size is stated for part of the rows, as once, few or many counts, or as a class when the clone is expanded.

D	J	V	size	DNA	CDR3
TRBD1	TRBJ1-4	TRBV11-2	once	TGTGCCAGCAGCACCCAGGGGGCGGGGGAAAAACTGTTTTTT	CASSTQGAGEKLFF
.	TRBJ1-5	TRBV4-1	.	TGCGCCAGCAGCCAAGTTGGAGGGAGTGGTCAGCCCCAGCATTTT	CASSQVGGSGQPQHF
.	TRBJ1-5	TRBV20-1	.	TGCAGTGTCACCGGGACGCTTTATAGCAATCAGCCCCAGCATTTT	CSVTGTLYSNQPQHF
.	TRBJ2-2	TRBV20-1	.	TGCAGCGCTCGATCAGGGGGAGGCACCGGGGAGCTGTTTTTT	CSARSGGGTGELFF
TRBD2	TRBJ2-3	TRBV10-3	few	TGTGCCATCAGTGATATTGGTAGCGGGAGGGCCGTCGCAGATACGCAGTATTTT	CAISDIGSGRAVADTQYF
.	TRBJ1-4	TRBV6-1	many	TGTGCCAGCGCGGACCAAGCTCTTAATGAAAAACTGTTTTTT	CASADQALNEKLFF
.	TRBJ2-1	TRBV7-2	many	TGTGCCAGCAGCTTAGAACCCGGGACACCTAATGAGCAGTTCTTC	CASSLEPGTPNEQFF
TRBD1	TRBJ2-1	TRBV4-3	few	TGCGCCAGCAGCCAAGAAGGGACAGCACTCAATGAGCAGTTCTTC	CASSQEGTALNEQFF
TRBD2	TRBJ2-3	TRBV5-6	.	TGTGCCAGCAGCTGGATTACTAGCGACCTGGCGCAGTATTTT	CASSWITSDLAQYF
.	TRBJ2-5	TRBV10-3	.	TGTGCCATCAGTGGGACTACCTCTCAAGAGACCCAGTACTTC	CAISGTTSQETQYF
TRBD2	TRBJ2-2	TRBV12-3/TRBV12-4	.	TGTGCCAGCAGTTTGTCGGCGGGAGGGCCATCCGGGGAGCTGTTTTTT	CASSLSAGGPSGELFF
.	TRBJ1-1	TRBV7-8	many	TGTGCCAGCAGCTTAGTTCCCCCTGAAGCTTTCTTT	CASSLVPPEAFF
.	TRBJ2-5	TRBV7-9	.	TGTGCCAGCAGCCCGCAGGGTAACCCGAGAATAGAGACCCAGTACTTC	CASSPQGNPRIETQYF
TRBD2	TRBJ2-2	TRBV19	.	TGTGCCAGTATCAAAAATCTACTAGCGGGAGGCGAGAACACCGGGGAGCTGTTTTTT	CASIKNLLAGGENTGELFF
TRBD2	TRBJ2-1	TRBV6-5	.	TGTGCCAGCACTCAGCGGGGGGACTACTCTAATGAGCAGTTCTTC	CASTQRGDYSNEQFF